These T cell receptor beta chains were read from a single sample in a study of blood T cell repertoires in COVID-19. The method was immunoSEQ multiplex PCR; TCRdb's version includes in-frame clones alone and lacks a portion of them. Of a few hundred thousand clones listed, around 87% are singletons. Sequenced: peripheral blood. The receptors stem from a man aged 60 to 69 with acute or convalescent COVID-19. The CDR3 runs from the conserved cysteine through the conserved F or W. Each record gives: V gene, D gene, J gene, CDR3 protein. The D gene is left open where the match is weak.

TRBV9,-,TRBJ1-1,CASSSGTANTEAFF
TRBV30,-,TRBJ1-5,CAWSVGGKTSQHF
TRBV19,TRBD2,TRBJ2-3,CASSMFAGGGTDTQYF
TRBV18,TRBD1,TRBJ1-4,CASSGDRGNEKLFF
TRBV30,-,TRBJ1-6,CAWSVLTYNSPLHF
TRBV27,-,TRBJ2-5,CASSYQGGTQYF
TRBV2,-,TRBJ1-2,CASNQGIGLGYTF
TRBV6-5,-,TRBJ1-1,CASSTPNTEAFF
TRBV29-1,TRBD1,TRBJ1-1,CSVESLDRGYTEAFF
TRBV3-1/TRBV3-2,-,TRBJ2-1,CASSQVRDWRGGTSYNEQFF
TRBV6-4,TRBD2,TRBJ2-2,CASSPWGGKNTGELFF
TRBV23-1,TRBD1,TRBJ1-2,CASSYRGGYGYTF
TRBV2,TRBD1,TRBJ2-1,CASRQPGRGLEQFF
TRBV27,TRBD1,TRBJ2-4,CASSLPGTGTRNIQYF
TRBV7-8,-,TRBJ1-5,CASSRTELSNQPQHF
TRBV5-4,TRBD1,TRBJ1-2,CASSSQDHRQGSVGYTF
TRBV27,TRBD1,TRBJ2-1,CASSSAGQGVDEQFF
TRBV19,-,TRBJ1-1,CASSLGRNTEAFF
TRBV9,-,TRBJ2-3,CASSASTDTQYF
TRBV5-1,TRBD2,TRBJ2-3,CASSLELAGGLGTDTQYF
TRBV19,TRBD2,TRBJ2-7,CASSIRTSGEQYF
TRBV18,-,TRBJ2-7,CASSGTYEQYF
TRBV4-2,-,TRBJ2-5,CASSQEPGVETQYF
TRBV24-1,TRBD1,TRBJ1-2,CATSDSRAGGGYTF
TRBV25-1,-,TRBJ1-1,CASSRMNTEAFF
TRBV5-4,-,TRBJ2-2,CASSQSGGGNTGELFF
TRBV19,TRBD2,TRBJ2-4,CASSPSGQGRKNIQYF
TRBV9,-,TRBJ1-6,CASSVGGIGSDSPLHF
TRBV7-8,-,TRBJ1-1,CASSLVGHSEAFF
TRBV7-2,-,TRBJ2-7,CASSLYEVGHKSSYEQYF
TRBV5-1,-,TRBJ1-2,CASSLDGTWLNYGYTF
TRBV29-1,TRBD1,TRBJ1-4,CSVEQQGFNEKLFF
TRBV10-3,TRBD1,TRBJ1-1,CAISDSDRARAEAFF
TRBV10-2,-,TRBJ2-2,CASNVRSSTTGSGELFF
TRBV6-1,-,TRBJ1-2,CASSERPGANYGYTF